This TCR beta chain is drawn from a study of blood T cell repertoires in COVID-19. J lost 5 bases, V lost 5 bases, and 5 bases had no gene match. The CDR3 is made up of 14 amino acids. Germline assignment: CDR1 LNHDA and CDR2 SQIVND (reference sequence). Original handling: Reference gene primers were amplified, and this amplification served to estimate nucleated cell counts. Libraries were prepared by immunoSEQ multiplex PCR; TCRdb keeps only in-frame clonotypes and omits some of them. D and trimming were read from the DNA, whereas the V and J calls and clone size are those reported in that table. Of about 75,000 clones in the sample, 88% were seen once.

The TCR comes from a human donor in a cohort sampled during active COVID-19. The rearrangement uses TRBV19 and TRBJ1-1; 10 bases are shared with TRBD1. The sample was peripheral blood. The CDR3, as DNA: TGTGCCAGTAGTCGCGGGGACAGGGGTACTGAAGCTTTCTTT. Amino acid sequence: CASSRGDRGTEAFF.